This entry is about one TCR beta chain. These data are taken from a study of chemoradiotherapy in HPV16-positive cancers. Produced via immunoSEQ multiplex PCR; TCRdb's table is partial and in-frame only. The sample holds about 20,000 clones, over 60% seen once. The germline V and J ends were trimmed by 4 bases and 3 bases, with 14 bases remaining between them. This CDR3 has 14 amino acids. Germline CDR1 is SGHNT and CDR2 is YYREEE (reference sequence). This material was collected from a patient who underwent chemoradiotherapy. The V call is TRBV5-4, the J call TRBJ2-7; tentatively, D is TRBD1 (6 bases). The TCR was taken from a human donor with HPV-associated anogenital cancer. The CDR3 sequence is CASSLSGHSYEQYF. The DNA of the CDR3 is TGTGCCAGCAGCCTGTCGGGACACAGCTACGAGCAGTACTTC.